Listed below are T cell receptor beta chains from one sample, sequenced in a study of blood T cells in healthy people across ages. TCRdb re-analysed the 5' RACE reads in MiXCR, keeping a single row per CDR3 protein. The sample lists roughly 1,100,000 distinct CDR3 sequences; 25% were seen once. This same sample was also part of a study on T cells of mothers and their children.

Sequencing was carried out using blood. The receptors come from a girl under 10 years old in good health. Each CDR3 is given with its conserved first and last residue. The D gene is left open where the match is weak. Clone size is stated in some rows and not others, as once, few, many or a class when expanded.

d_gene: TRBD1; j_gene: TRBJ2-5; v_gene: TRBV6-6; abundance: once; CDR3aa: CASSYPDRDETQYF; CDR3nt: TGTGCCAGCAGTTACCCTGACAGGGATGAGACCCAGTACTTC
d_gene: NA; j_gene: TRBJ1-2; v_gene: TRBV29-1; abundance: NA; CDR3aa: CSVQGYYGYTF; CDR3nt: TGCAGCGTCCAGGGGTACTATGGCTACACCTTC
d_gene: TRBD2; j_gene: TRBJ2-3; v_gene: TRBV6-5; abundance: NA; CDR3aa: CASRTPGLGDTQYF; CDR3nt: TGTGCCAGCAGAACCCCGGGACTAGGAGATACGCAGTATTTT
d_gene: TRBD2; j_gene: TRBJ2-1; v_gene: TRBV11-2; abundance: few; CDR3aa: CASSFLGTSSYNEQFF; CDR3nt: TGTGCCAGCAGCTTCCTCGGGACTAGCAGCTACAATGAGCAGTTCTTC
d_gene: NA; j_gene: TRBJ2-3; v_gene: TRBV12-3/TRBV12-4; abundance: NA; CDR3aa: CASSLVSTDTRYF; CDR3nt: TGTGCCAGCAGTTTGGTGTCCACAGATACGCGGTATTTT
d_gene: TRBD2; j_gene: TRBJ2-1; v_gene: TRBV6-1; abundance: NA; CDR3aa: CASSEREGGHNEQFF; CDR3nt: TGTGCCAGCAGCGAAAGGGAGGGCGGCCACAATGAGCAGTTCTTC
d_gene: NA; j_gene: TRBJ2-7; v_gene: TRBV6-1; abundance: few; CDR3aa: CASSEWDSYFTEQYF; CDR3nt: TGTGCCAGCAGTGAATGGGATTCTTACTTCACCGAGCAGTACTTC
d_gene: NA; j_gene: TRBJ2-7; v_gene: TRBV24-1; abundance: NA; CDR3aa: CATRVGNYEQYF; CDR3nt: TGTGCCACCAGGGTCGGAAACTACGAGCAGTACTTC
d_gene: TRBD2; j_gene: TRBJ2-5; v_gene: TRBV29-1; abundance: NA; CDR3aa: CSVGGRTAETQYF; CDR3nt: TGCAGCGTCGGGGGGAGAACGGCAGAGACCCAGTACTTC
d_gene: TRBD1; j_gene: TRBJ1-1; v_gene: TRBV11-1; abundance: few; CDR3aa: CASSSGGRIGTEAFF; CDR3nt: TGTGCCAGCAGCTCAGGGGGGCGGATCGGCACTGAAGCTTTCTTT
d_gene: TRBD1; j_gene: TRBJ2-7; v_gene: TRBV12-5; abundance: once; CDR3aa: CASVLGGQGVNEQYF; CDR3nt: TGTGCTAGTGTCCTGGGGGGACAGGGGGTGAACGAGCAGTACTTC
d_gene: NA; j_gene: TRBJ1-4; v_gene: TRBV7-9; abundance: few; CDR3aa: CASSPKPLGENEKLFF; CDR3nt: TGTGCCAGCAGCCCTAAGCCCCTGGGAGAGAATGAAAAACTGTTTTTT
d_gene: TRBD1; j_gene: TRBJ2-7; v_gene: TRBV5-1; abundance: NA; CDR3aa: CASSLGGEQGEQHF; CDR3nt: TGCGCCAGCAGCTTGGGTGGGGAGCAGGGGGAGCAGCACTTC
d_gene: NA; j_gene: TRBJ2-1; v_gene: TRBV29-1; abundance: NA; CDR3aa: CSVNGAEFYNEQFF; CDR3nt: TGCAGCGTTAACGGGGCGGAATTCTACAATGAGCAGTTCTTC
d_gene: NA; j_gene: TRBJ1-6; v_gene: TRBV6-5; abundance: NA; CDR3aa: CASRLDSHNSPLHF; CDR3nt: TGTGCCAGCAGATTGGACAGTCATAATTCACCCCTCCACTTT
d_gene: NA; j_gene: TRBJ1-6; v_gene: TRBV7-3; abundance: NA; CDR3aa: CASSLSFGASPLHF; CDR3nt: TGTGCCAGCAGCTTAAGCTTCGGGGCCTCACCCCTCCACTTT
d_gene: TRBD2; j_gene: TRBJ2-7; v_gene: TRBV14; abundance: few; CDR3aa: CASSQEAGVLYEQYF; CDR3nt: TGTGCCAGCAGCCAAGAAGCGGGAGTTCTATACGAGCAGTACTTC
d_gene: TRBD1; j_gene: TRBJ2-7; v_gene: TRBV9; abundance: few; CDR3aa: CASSVLQGDEQYF; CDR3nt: TGTGCCAGCAGCGTCCTTCAGGGGGACGAGCAGTACTTC
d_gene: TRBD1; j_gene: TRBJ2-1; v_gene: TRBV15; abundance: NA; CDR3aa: CATSRVGTASEQFF; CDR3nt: TGTGCCACCAGCAGAGTAGGGACAGCGAGCGAGCAGTTCTTC
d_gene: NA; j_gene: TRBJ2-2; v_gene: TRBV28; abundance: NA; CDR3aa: CASSFRGGVTGELFF; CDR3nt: TGTGCCAGCAGTTTTCGTGGAGGGGTAACCGGGGAGCTGTTTTTT
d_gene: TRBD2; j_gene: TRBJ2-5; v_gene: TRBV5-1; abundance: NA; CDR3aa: CASSSPREGLGETQYF; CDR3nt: TGCGCCAGCAGCTCCCCCCGGGAGGGACTGGGGGAGACCCAGTACTTC
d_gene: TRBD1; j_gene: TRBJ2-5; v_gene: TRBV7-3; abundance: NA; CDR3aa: CASSSLTTGAQYF; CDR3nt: TGTGCCAGCAGCTCCCTCACTACAGGGGCACAGTACTTC
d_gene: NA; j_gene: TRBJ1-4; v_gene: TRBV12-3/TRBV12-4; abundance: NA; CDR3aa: CASSFFRDEKLFF; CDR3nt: TGTGCCAGCAGTTTTTTCAGGGACGAAAAACTGTTTTTT
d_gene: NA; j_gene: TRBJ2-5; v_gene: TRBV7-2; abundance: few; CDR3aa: CASSLFDRQKETQYF; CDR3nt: TGTGCCAGCAGCTTATTCGACAGGCAAAAAGAGACCCAGTACTTC
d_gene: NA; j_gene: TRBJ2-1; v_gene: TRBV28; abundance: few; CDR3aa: CASFTRADEQFF; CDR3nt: TGTGCCAGCTTCACAAGGGCCGATGAGCAGTTCTTC
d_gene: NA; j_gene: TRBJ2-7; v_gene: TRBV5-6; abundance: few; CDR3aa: CASSLVDRSYEQYF; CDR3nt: TGTGCCAGCAGCTTGGTTGACAGGAGCTACGAGCAGTACTTC
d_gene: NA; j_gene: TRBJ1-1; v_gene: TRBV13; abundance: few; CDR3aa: CASSKRGGTEAFF; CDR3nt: TGTGCCAGCAGCAAAAGGGGGGGCACTGAAGCTTTCTTT
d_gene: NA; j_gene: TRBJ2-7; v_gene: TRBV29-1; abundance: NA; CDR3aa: CSVLGGTQAYEQYF; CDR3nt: TGCAGCGTCCTCGGGGGGACACAAGCCTACGAGCAGTACTTC
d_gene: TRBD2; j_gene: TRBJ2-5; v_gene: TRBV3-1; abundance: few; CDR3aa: CASSHEGSGGAETQYF; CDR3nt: TGTGCCAGCAGCCACGAAGGCAGCGGGGGGGCGGAGACCCAGTACTTC
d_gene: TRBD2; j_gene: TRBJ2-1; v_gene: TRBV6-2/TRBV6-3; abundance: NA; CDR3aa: CASSYSNRPTTSAYYNEQFF; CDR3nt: TGTGCCAGCAGTTACTCCAACCGACCAACAACTAGCGCGTACTACAATGAGCAGTTCTTC
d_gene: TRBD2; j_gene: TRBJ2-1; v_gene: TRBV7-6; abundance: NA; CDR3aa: CASSPRLDGGSSYNEQFF; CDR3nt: TGTGCCAGCAGCCCACGTCTAGACGGGGGGTCCTCCTACAATGAGCAGTTCTTC
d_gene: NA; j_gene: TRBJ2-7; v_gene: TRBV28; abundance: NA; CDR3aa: CATGRGPYEQYF; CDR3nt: TGTGCCACCGGTCGGGGGCCTTACGAGCAGTACTTC
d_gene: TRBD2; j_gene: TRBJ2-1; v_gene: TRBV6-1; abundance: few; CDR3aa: CASQGLAGAQSSYNEQFF; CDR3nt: TGTGCCAGCCAGGGACTAGCGGGAGCCCAGAGCTCCTACAATGAGCAGTTCTTC
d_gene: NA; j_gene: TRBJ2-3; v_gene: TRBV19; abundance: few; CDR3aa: CASSNPRNTDTQYF; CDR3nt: TGTGCCAGTAGTAACCCCAGGAACACAGATACGCAGTATTTT
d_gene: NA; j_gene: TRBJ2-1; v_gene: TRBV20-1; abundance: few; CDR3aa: CSARPLYNEQFF; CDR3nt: TGCAGTGCTCGACCTCTATACAATGAGCAGTTCTTC
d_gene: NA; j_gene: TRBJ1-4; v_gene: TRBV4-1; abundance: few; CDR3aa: CASSQVGTANEKLFF; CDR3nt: TGCGCCAGCAGCCAAGTCGGAACTGCTAATGAAAAACTGTTTTTT
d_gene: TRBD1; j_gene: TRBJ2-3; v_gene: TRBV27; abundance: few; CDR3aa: CASNFGRGSPRTDTQYF; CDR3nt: TGTGCCAGCAATTTTGGCAGGGGGTCCCCCCGCACAGATACGCAGTATTTT
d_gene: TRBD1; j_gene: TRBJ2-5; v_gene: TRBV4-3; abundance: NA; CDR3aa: CASSQLTGRYEHYF; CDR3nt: TGCGCCAGCAGCCAACTGACAGGGAGATACGAGCACTACTTC
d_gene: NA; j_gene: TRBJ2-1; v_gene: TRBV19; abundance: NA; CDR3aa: CASSKVVEGNEQFF; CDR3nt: TGTGCCAGTAGTAAGGTTGTGGAGGGGAATGAGCAGTTCTTC
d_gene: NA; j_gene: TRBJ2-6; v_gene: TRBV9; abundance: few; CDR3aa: CASSHPMGARANVLTF; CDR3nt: TGTGCCAGCAGTCACCCGATGGGGGCTAGGGCCAACGTCCTGACTTTC
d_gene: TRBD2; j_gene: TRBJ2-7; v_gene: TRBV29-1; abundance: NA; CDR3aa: CSVVEREGLSVEQYF; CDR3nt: TGCAGCGTTGTGGAACGGGAGGGCCTTTCTGTCGAGCAGTACTTC
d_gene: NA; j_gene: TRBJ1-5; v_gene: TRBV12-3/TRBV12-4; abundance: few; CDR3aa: CASSLSRGEEGPKKSQPQHF; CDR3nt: TGTGCCAGCAGTCTCTCCCGCGGGGAGGAGGGTCCCAAAAAGTCACAGCCCCAGCATTTT
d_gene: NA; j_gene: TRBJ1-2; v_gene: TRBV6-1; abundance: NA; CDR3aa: CASSPLLSTVNYGYTF; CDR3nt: TGTGCCAGCAGTCCCCTTCTAAGTACAGTTAACTATGGCTACACCTTC
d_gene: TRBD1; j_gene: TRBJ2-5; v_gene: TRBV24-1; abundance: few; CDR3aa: CATSDPDRDQETQYF; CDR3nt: TGTGCCACCAGTGACCCTGACAGGGATCAGGAGACCCAGTACTTC
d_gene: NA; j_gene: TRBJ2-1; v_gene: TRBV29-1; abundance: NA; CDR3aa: CSVEYTQAFF; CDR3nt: TGCAGCGTTGAATATACACAGGCGTTCTTC